These T cell receptor beta chains were read from a single sample in a study of cytomegalovirus exposure and HLA in healthy donors. Assay used: immunoSEQ multiplex PCR; TCRdb lists only in-frame clones, some missing. The profile shows 150,000 or so clones, 60% to 80% of them singletons. The sequenced sample was PBMCs. The origin of the receptors is a man between 35 and 55 years old in good health and CMV-seropositive. CDR3s include the opening cysteine and the closing phenylalanine or tryptophan. Fields, in order: CDR3 DNA, CDR3 protein, V gene, clone size, J gene, D gene. A D gene is named only where the DNA matches it firmly. Clone size appears in some rows only: once, few, many, or a class for an expanded clone.

TGTGCCAGCAGGACGGGGGACCGGAATACGCAGTATTTT CASRTGDRNTQYF TRBV27 once TRBJ2-3 .
TGTGCCAGCGGACCTAATCATGGGAGTCCCCCGGGTGTGGAGCAGTTCTTC CASGPNHGSPPGVEQFF TRBV28 . TRBJ2-1 .
TGCGCCAGCAGCCCGAGCTCCTACAATGAGCAGTTCTTC CASSPSSYNEQFF TRBV5-1 . TRBJ2-1 .
TGTGCCAGCAGCGCACGGACTAGCGGGAGCCTAGTGGAGACCCAGTACTTC CASSARTSGSLVETQYF TRBV9 . TRBJ2-5 TRBD2
TGTGCCAGCAGAAGAGCCATCTCCTACGAGCAGTACTTC CASRRAISYEQYF TRBV6-1 . TRBJ2-7 .
TGCGCCAGCAGCTTCGACAGGGGCCAAGAGACCCAGTACTTC CASSFDRGQETQYF TRBV5-1 . TRBJ2-5 TRBD1
TGTGCCAGCAGTCTCCGACAGGGGTATGGCTACACCTTC CASSLRQGYGYTF TRBV6-5 . TRBJ1-2 TRBD1
TGTGCCAGCAGTATTACAACAGCGGGCACAGATACGCAGTATTTT CASSITTAGTDTQYF TRBV28 . TRBJ2-3 .
TGTGCCAGCAGCTTAGATGGGGACAGAGAAGAGACCCAGTACTTC CASSLDGDREETQYF TRBV11-2 . TRBJ2-5 TRBD1
TGTGCCAGCAGTGGGACTTCATCTCCTGGGGCCAACGTCCTGACTTTC CASSGTSSPGANVLTF TRBV7-9 . TRBJ2-6 .
TGCGCCAGCAGCAGTGGGACTAGCGGAGATACAGATACGCAGTATTTT CASSSGTSGDTDTQYF TRBV5-1 . TRBJ2-3 TRBD2
TGTGCCAGCAGTTATCAGGCAGGCGGAAACACCATATATTTT CASSYQAGGNTIYF TRBV6-5 . TRBJ1-3 .
TGTGCCAGCAGCCCCGGTTCAGGGGGTGAAGCTTTCTTT CASSPGSGGEAFF TRBV7-3 . TRBJ1-1 TRBD1
TGTGCCAGCAGTTCCCATACTAGCACCATATATTTT CASSSHTSTIYF TRBV28 . TRBJ1-3 .
TGTGCCAGCTATAGAGGGCCAGGAGAGACCCAGTACTTC CASYRGPGETQYF TRBV6-5 . TRBJ2-5 .
TGTGCCAGCAGTGAAATAAGGGGTGGCCAAGAGACCCAGTACTTC CASSEIRGGQETQYF TRBV2 few TRBJ2-5 .
TGTGCCAGCAGCCCGCGAAGCCGCGGCACCGGGGAGCTGTTTTTT CASSPRSRGTGELFF TRBV7-2 . TRBJ2-2 .
TGTGCCAGCAGCTTAGCTTCAGAGGGAGGGGGCTACGAGCAGTACTTC CASSLASEGGGYEQYF TRBV7-6 . TRBJ2-7 .
TGTGCCAGCAGCTTATACCCGGGAACTGGTTCCGGGGAGCTGTTTTTT CASSLYPGTGSGELFF TRBV7-3 . TRBJ2-2 .
TGTGCCAGCAGCTTAGGGGACGGGAGACATCGTCAGTACTTC CASSLGDGRHRQYF TRBV7-6 . TRBJ2-4 .
TGTGCCAGCAGTCTCCTCCGACAGGAGCAGTTCTTC CASSLLRQEQFF TRBV28 . TRBJ2-1 .
TGTGCCATCAGTGCGGGAGCGGGGGAGACCCAGTACTTC CAISAGAGETQYF TRBV10-3 . TRBJ2-5 TRBD2
TGCGCCAGCAGGACAGGGGCTGGAAACACCATATATTTT CASRTGAGNTIYF TRBV10-2 . TRBJ1-3 TRBD1
TGTGCCAGCACTCCGGGACTAGCGCGCTACGAGCAGTACTTC CASTPGLARYEQYF TRBV21-1 few TRBJ2-7 .
TGTGCCAGCAGCCCACAGGGGTTGGCTGGGGCCAACGTCCTGACTTTC CASSPQGLAGANVLTF TRBV7-3 once TRBJ2-6 TRBD1
TGTGCCAGCAGTTACTCCGACAGGGGCAGTCAGTACTTC CASSYSDRGSQYF TRBV6-5 . TRBJ2-4 TRBD1
TGTGCCAGCAGCCTGATACTAGCTTGGGATCAGTTCTTC CASSLILAWDQFF TRBV11-2 . TRBJ2-1 .
TGTGCCAGCAGCTCCCCGCTCCGGACTAGCGGGATCCCCTACGAGCAGTACTTC CASSSPLRTSGIPYEQYF TRBV7-9 . TRBJ2-7 TRBD2
TGTGCCAGCAGCCCGGGACTAGAGTACGAGCAGTACTTC CASSPGLEYEQYF TRBV21-1 . TRBJ2-7 .
TGTGCCAGCAGAGAGACTAGCGGGGCCTACAATGAGCAGTTCTTC CASRETSGAYNEQFF TRBV7-2 . TRBJ2-1 TRBD2
TGCGCCAGCAGTGAGTCCGTGGCGGGAGCTTCCTACAATGAGCAGTTCTTC CASSESVAGASYNEQFF TRBV10-1 . TRBJ2-1 TRBD2
TGTGCCAGCAGTGAAGCAAGAGGGGGGGATGGCTACACCTTC CASSEARGGDGYTF TRBV2 . TRBJ1-2 .
TGCGCCAGCAGCCCGGGACTAGCGGAGACCCAGTACTTC CASSPGLAETQYF TRBV5-1 . TRBJ2-5 TRBD2
TGTGCCATCAGCGACAGAGGCGACTCTGGAAACACCATATATTTT CAISDRGDSGNTIYF TRBV6-5 . TRBJ1-3 .
TGTGCCAGCTCACTTCTTGAGGACACTGAAGCTTTCTTT CASSLLEDTEAFF TRBV18 . TRBJ1-1 .
TGTGCCAGCAGTAAAATAGCGGGAGGGACCGGGGAGCTGTTTTTT CASSKIAGGTGELFF TRBV27 . TRBJ2-2 TRBD2
TGTGCCAGCACCCTAGGACAGCCCAATGAAAAACTGTTTTTT CASTLGQPNEKLFF TRBV2 once TRBJ1-4 .
TGTGCCAGCAGTCAACAGGGCAGGGATTCACCCCTCCACTTT CASSQQGRDSPLHF TRBV6-5 . TRBJ1-6 .
TGTGCCAGCTCACCACGACAGATCTACGAGCAGTACTTC CASSPRQIYEQYF TRBV18 . TRBJ2-7 .
TGCGCCAGCAGCTCGCAGGGGGCCTACAATGAGCAGTTCTTC CASSSQGAYNEQFF TRBV5-1 . TRBJ2-1 TRBD1
TGCGCCAGCATTCTGTCCTGGACAGGGAACAATGAGCAGTTCTTC CASILSWTGNNEQFF TRBV5-1 . TRBJ2-1 TRBD1